This T cell receptor beta chain was recovered during a study of CD8 T cells in Susac syndrome. Random-hexamer reverse transcription was applied to roughly 0.5 to 1 ug RNA. Amplification of TCR beta CDR3 used immunoSEQ multiplex PCR across 54 Vbeta and 13 Jbeta. From the immunoSEQ multiplex PCR reads, TCRdb called clonotypes with MiXCR, one entry per CDR3 protein. In the table there are around 200,000 distinct CDR3 sequences, 90% to 95% of which are singletons. CD8+ and CD4+ T cells circulating in blood were sequenced for TCR beta. Bulk CD8+ and CD4+ cells came from magnetic negative isolation; CD8+ TEMRA by FACS. The CDR3 has 15 residues. V trimming: 3 bases; J trimming: 5 bases; junction bases outside the gene matches: 2. CDR1 and CDR2 from the germline V gene are SNHLY and FYNNEI. Study-level findings and limits: The study recognized that its TCR sequencing and HLA analysis covered a relatively small number of individuals.

As for this clonotype: Its antigen is undetermined.

The chain has TRBV2 and TRBJ1-6; 9 bases align to TRBD1. Material: CD4+ T cells from PBMCs. The sequence was collected from a human donor in good health. The CDR3 DNA reads as TGTGCCAGCAGTGAGGGACAGGGCAATAATTCACCCCTCCACTTT. It is translated as CASSEGQGNNSPLHF.